This T cell receptor beta chain was obtained from a study of blood T cell dynamics during melanoma immunotherapy. Study details: First-line therapy was either pembrolizumab or nivolumab with ipilimumab for metastatic melanoma. Study-level points and caveats: It remained unknown if the driving T cell clones were melanoma-specific.

CDR1 is MRHNA and CDR2 is SNTAGT in the germline V gene. The V end was cut by 2 bases, the J end by 2 bases, with 9 bases between. This CDR3 is 15 amino acids long. Time point given: week 3, after first cycle of checkpoint inhibitor. One draw preceded checkpoint blockade; another followed its first cycle at week 3. Libraries were prepared by immunoSEQ multiplex PCR; TCRdb keeps only in-frame clonotypes and omits some of them. In the table there are fewer than 8,000 clones, 81% of which are singletons. Details on this clone: The antigen remains unidentified.

The chain couples TRBV6-4 to TRBJ2-2; D perhaps matches TRBD2 (5 bases). Specimen: blood, collected from a patient treated with checkpoint blockade. The receptor comes from a human donor with melanoma. The CDR3 loop is CASSDGLQNTGELFF. In DNA, the CDR3 is TGTGCCAGCAGTGACGGACTTCAAAACACCGGGGAGCTGTTTTTT.